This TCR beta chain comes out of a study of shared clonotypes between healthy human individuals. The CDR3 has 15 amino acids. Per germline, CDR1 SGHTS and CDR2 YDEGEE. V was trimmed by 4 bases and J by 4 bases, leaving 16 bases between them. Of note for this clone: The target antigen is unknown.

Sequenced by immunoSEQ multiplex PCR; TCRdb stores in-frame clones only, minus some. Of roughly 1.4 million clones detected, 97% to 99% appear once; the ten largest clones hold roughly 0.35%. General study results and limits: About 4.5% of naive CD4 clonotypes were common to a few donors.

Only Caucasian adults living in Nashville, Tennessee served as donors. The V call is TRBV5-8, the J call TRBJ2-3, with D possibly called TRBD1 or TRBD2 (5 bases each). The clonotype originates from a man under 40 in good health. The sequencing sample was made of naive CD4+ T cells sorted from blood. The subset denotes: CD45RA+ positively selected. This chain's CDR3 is CASSPGRRAADTQYF. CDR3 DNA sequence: TGTGCCAGCAGCCCAGGGCGGCGGGCTGCAGATACGCAGTATTTT.